The 9 T cell receptor beta chains in this list originate from one sample, sequenced in a study of long-term antiretroviral therapy in people with HIV. Sequencing relied on immunoSEQ assay v3.0, run at survey level. Profiling relied on immunoSEQ multiplex PCR, and the TCRdb table lists in-frame clones only, not all of them. The sample lists roughly 28,000 clones, more than 85% occurring once. Sequenced material: unsorted PBMCs, taken 5.3 years after starting antiretroviral therapy. The receptors were gathered from a man in his fifties or sixties with HIV.

V usage is TRBV10-3 and J usage is TRBJ2-1; TRBD2 aligns across 7 bases. V was pared by 0 bases and J by 6 bases, with 5 bases of the junction left unmatched. The CDR3 runs 15 residues. CDR1 ENHRY and CDR2 SYGVKD come from the germline V gene. The CDR3 sequence is CAISESGREGNEQFF. CDR3 coding DNA: TGTGCCATCAGTGAGTCGGGCAGGGAGGGCAATGAGCAGTTCTTC.

The V and J genes are TRBV4-1 and TRBJ2-2; D assignment may be TRBD1 or TRBD2 (5 bases each). This CDR3 is built from 14 residues. Per germline, CDR1 MGHRA and CDR2 YSYEKL. The germline V and J ends were trimmed by 4 bases and 5 bases, with 11 bases remaining between them. The CDR3 spells CASSRVGVTGELFF. The DNA of the CDR3 is TGCGCCAGCAGCCGCGTGGGGGTTACCGGGGAGCTGTTTTTT.

The rearrangement uses TRBV5-1 and TRBJ1-2; TRBD1 matches at 7 bases. The CDR3 consists of 13 residues. V lost 4 bases and J lost 5; bases outside the gene matches: 5. Germline loops: CDR1 SGHRS, CDR2 YFSETQ. The CDR3 nucleotides are TGCGCCAGCAGCCCTGACAGGGCATATGGCTACACCTTC. Translated: CASSPDRAYGYTF.

The genes are TRBV5-4 and TRBJ1-1; D ambiguous. The CDR3 is 11 amino acids. Germline V gene lookup returns CDR1 SGHNT and CDR2 YYREEE (reference sequence). The V gene lost 0 bases and the J gene lost 3 bases, with 0 bases spanning the gap. The CDR3 DNA sequence: TGTGCCAGCAGCTTGGACACTGAAGCTTTCTTT. Protein: CASSLDTEAFF.

This clone appeared once. The genes are TRBV6-5 and TRBJ2-3; weak D call: TRBD1 (6 bases). CDR1 MNHEY and CDR2 SVGAGI come from the germline V gene. The CDR3 runs 14 residues. V gave up 4 bases and J gave up 6 bases, with 14 bases separating them. The CDR3 DNA follows: TGTGCCAGCAGTTCCACACAGGGTCCGGATACGCAGTATTTT. It is translated as CASSSTQGPDTQYF.

V and J are TRBV4-1 and TRBJ1-1; D gene unclear. The CDR3 is made up of 13 amino acids. In germline, CDR1 is MGHRA, CDR2 YSYEKL. V was clipped by 2 bases and J by 9 bases, with 13 bases between them. Here the CDR3 reads CASSQLIGEKAFF. Written as DNA, the CDR3 is TGCGCCAGCAGCCAACTGATCGGCGAGAAAGCTTTCTTT.

The gene calls are TRBV2 and TRBJ2-7; perhaps TRBD1 as D (6 bases). The CDR3 loop spans 13 amino acids. Germline V gives CDR1 SNHLY, CDR2 FYNNEI. Trimming shortened V by 6 bases and J by 3 bases, and 12 bases separated the two germline ends. The CDR3 spells CASSNRDGYEQYF. CDR3 DNA sequence: TGTGCCAGCAGCAACAGGGACGGCTACGAGCAGTACTTC.

This clone appeared a single time. The chain is built from TRBV9 and TRBJ2-3; 10 bases agree with TRBD2. This CDR3 is 17 amino acids long. Looked up from germline, CDR1 is SGDLS and CDR2 is YYNGEE. The V gene end was trimmed by 0 bases and the J gene end by 5 bases; junction bases not matched to a gene: 9. The CDR3 is CASSVGKAGGPQDTQYF. The CDR3 bases are TGTGCCAGCAGCGTAGGGAAAGCGGGGGGGCCCCAAGATACGCAGTATTTT.

The chain uses TRBV7-6 and TRBJ1-1; D not resolved. The V end lost 5 bases, the J end lost 1 base, and 14 bases lay between the germline ends. Germline lookup yields CDR1 SGHVS and CDR2 FNYEAQ. The CDR3 spans 15 residues. CDR3 region: CASSPYEPGNTEAFF. The CDR3 coding sequence is TGTGCCAGCAGCCCATACGAACCGGGGAACACTGAAGCTTTCTTT.